This T cell receptor beta chain was observed in a study of yellow fever vaccine responses in identical twins. TCRdb passed the RT-PCR reads through MiXCR, listing each CDR3 protein once. The sample records around 20,000 distinct CDR3 sequences, approximately 63% being singletons. Notes on the study in general: Twins showed a vaccine T cell response that reportedly seemed partly convergent, partly personalized.

V lost 8 bases to trimming and J lost 3 bases, with 10 bases between them. Germline CDR1 SGHAT, CDR2 FQDESV (reference sequence). The CDR3 loop spans 13 amino acids. Comment on this clonotype: The target antigen is unknown.

This sample comprised T cells from blood (PBMCs), unsorted or a sorted subset (not recorded which), obtained before or after yellow fever vaccination (not recorded which). The clonotype originates from a woman under 30 who received the yellow fever vaccine. J is TRBJ2-2 and V is TRBV11-1; no definite D call. The CDR3 loop is CASHYTYTGELFF. The DNA of the CDR3 is TGTGCCAGCCATTACACGTACACCGGGGAGCTGTTTTTT.